This is a list of T cell receptor beta chains from one sample in a study of technical replicates of blood from a handful of donors. Method: immunoSEQ multiplex PCR; TCRdb's copy keeps in-frame clones and lacks some. The sample has about 60,000 clones, 70% to 90% seen once. The specimen was PBMCs. These receptors were collected from a human donor in good health. Some clones in this sample may be carry-over from other donors' samples. CDR3s include the opening cysteine and the closing phenylalanine or tryptophan. The D gene is left open where the match is weak. The size field is filled for only some rows; it gives once, few, many or a size class.

len: 12; d_gene: TRBD1; abundance: .; v_gene: TRBV7-2; j_gene: TRBJ2-7; CDR3aa: CASNDRGHEQYF; CDR3nt: TGTGCCAGCAACGACAGGGGACACGAGCAGTACTTC
len: 16; d_gene: .; abundance: .; v_gene: TRBV18; j_gene: TRBJ1-1; CDR3aa: CASSPGWGTLNTEAFF; CDR3nt: TGTGCCAGCTCACCGGGATGGGGGACACTGAACACTGAAGCTTTCTTT
len: 15; d_gene: .; abundance: .; v_gene: TRBV7-3; j_gene: TRBJ2-1; CDR3aa: CASSLSIRGLHEQFF; CDR3nt: TGTGCCAGCAGCTTAAGTATTCGGGGACTGCATGAGCAGTTCTTC
len: 15; d_gene: .; abundance: .; v_gene: TRBV6-6; j_gene: TRBJ1-2; CDR3aa: CASGELWGRDYGYTF; CDR3nt: TGTGCCAGCGGCGAATTGTGGGGCAGGGACTATGGCTACACCTTC
len: 15; d_gene: .; abundance: .; v_gene: TRBV9; j_gene: TRBJ2-3; CDR3aa: CASSGPTVGADTQYF; CDR3nt: TGTGCCAGCAGCGGCCCAACGGTGGGCGCAGATACGCAGTATTTT
len: 15; d_gene: TRBD2; abundance: .; v_gene: TRBV6-1; j_gene: TRBJ2-7; CDR3aa: CASSTLAGGSYEQYF; CDR3nt: TGTGCCAGCAGTACCCTAGCGGGTGGCTCCTACGAGCAGTACTTC
len: 13; d_gene: .; abundance: .; v_gene: TRBV30; j_gene: TRBJ2-7; CDR3aa: CAWSILQVGEQYF; CDR3nt: TGTGCCTGGAGTATCCTACAGGTTGGGGAGCAGTACTTC
len: 12; d_gene: .; abundance: .; v_gene: TRBV13; j_gene: TRBJ2-2; CDR3aa: CASSLTSGELFF; CDR3nt: TGTGCCAGCAGCTTAACTAGCGGGGAGCTGTTTTTT
len: 15; d_gene: TRBD2; abundance: .; v_gene: TRBV7-2; j_gene: TRBJ2-1; CDR3aa: CASSSQLAGRGEQFF; CDR3nt: TGTGCCAGCAGCTCCCAGCTAGCGGGACGCGGTGAGCAGTTCTTC
len: 13; d_gene: .; abundance: once; v_gene: TRBV7-9; j_gene: TRBJ2-7; CDR3aa: CASSLAASNEQYF; CDR3nt: TGTGCCAGCAGCTTAGCGGCTAGCAACGAGCAGTACTTC
len: 15; d_gene: .; abundance: .; v_gene: TRBV2; j_gene: TRBJ2-7; CDR3aa: CASSERGGVVYEQYF; CDR3nt: TGTGCCAGCAGTGAGAGAGGGGGGGTGGTATACGAGCAGTACTTC
len: 14; d_gene: TRBD2; abundance: once; v_gene: TRBV25-1; j_gene: TRBJ2-1; CDR3aa: CASSEPGGYNEQFF; CDR3nt: TGTGCCAGCAGTGAACCGGGAGGTTACAATGAGCAGTTCTTC
len: 15; d_gene: TRBD2; abundance: .; v_gene: TRBV18; j_gene: TRBJ2-7; CDR3aa: CASSPRLAGEVEQYF; CDR3nt: TGTGCCAGCTCACCACGCCTAGCGGGAGAGGTCGAGCAGTACTTC
len: 14; d_gene: .; abundance: .; v_gene: TRBV18; j_gene: TRBJ2-7; CDR3aa: CASSPGTRSYEQYF; CDR3nt: TGTGCCAGCTCACCCGGGACACGCTCCTACGAGCAGTACTTC
len: 13; d_gene: TRBD1; abundance: .; v_gene: TRBV29-1; j_gene: TRBJ2-5; CDR3aa: CSVRQGTAETQYF; CDR3nt: TGCAGCGTGCGACAGGGGACGGCGGAGACCCAGTACTTC
len: 14; d_gene: TRBD1; abundance: .; v_gene: TRBV4-1; j_gene: TRBJ1-4; CDR3aa: CASSHDTGGEKLFF; CDR3nt: TGCGCCAGCAGCCATGATACAGGGGGGGAAAAACTGTTTTTT
len: 17; d_gene: .; abundance: .; v_gene: TRBV7-9; j_gene: TRBJ1-4; CDR3aa: CASSTLKRDSFNEKLFF; CDR3nt: TGTGCCAGCAGCACGCTCAAACGAGACAGCTTTAATGAAAAACTGTTTTTT
len: 15; d_gene: .; abundance: .; v_gene: TRBV7-9; j_gene: TRBJ1-5; CDR3aa: CASSIGQSSNQPQHF; CDR3nt: TGTGCCAGCAGCATAGGACAGAGTAGCAATCAGCCCCAGCATTTT
len: 18; d_gene: TRBD2; abundance: .; v_gene: TRBV7-6; j_gene: TRBJ2-3; CDR3aa: CASSFSGGAHRSTDTQYF; CDR3nt: TGTGCCAGCAGCTTTAGCGGGGGGGCCCATAGGAGCACAGATACGCAGTATTTT
len: 14; d_gene: TRBD1; abundance: .; v_gene: TRBV19; j_gene: TRBJ2-7; CDR3aa: CASSRATGDAEQYF; CDR3nt: TGTGCCAGTAGTAGGGCGACAGGGGATGCCGAGCAGTACTTC
len: 11; d_gene: .; abundance: .; v_gene: TRBV7-2; j_gene: TRBJ2-5; CDR3aa: CASSTRDSQYF; CDR3nt: TGTGCCAGCAGCACCCGGGACTCACAGTACTTC
len: 13; d_gene: .; abundance: .; v_gene: TRBV5-1; j_gene: TRBJ2-5; CDR3aa: CASSLEEEGTQYF; CDR3nt: TGCGCCAGCAGCTTGGAAGAGGAAGGGACCCAGTACTTC
len: 13; d_gene: .; abundance: .; v_gene: TRBV2; j_gene: TRBJ1-6; CDR3aa: CASSRNHNSPLHF; CDR3nt: TGTGCCAGCTCCAGGAATCATAATTCACCCCTCCACTTT
len: 18; d_gene: TRBD2; abundance: .; v_gene: TRBV6-1; j_gene: TRBJ2-5; CDR3aa: CASTETTATSGGRETQYF; CDR3nt: TGTGCCAGCACTGAAACTACCGCGACTAGCGGAGGAAGGGAGACCCAGTACTTC
len: 16; d_gene: TRBD1; abundance: .; v_gene: TRBV5-1; j_gene: TRBJ1-1; CDR3aa: CASSSGRGNRGSEAFF; CDR3nt: TGCGCCAGCAGCTCCGGTAGGGGTAACAGGGGATCTGAAGCTTTCTTT
len: 17; d_gene: TRBD2; abundance: .; v_gene: TRBV11-2; j_gene: TRBJ2-1; CDR3aa: CASRDLAGGISYNEQFF; CDR3nt: TGTGCCAGCAGGGATCTAGCGGGGGGTATCTCCTACAATGAGCAGTTCTTC
len: 16; d_gene: TRBD2; abundance: .; v_gene: TRBV5-1; j_gene: TRBJ2-3; CDR3aa: CASSWGGVAGTDTQYF; CDR3nt: TGCGCCAGCAGCTGGGGAGGTGTAGCGGGGACAGATACGCAGTATTTT
len: 17; d_gene: TRBD2; abundance: .; v_gene: TRBV5-1; j_gene: TRBJ2-5; CDR3aa: CASSLVGLAGGQETQYF; CDR3nt: TGCGCCAGCAGCTTGGTTGGGCTAGCGGGAGGCCAAGAGACCCAGTACTTC
len: 15; d_gene: TRBD1; abundance: .; v_gene: TRBV9; j_gene: TRBJ2-7; CDR3aa: CASSTGGQGAEEQYF; CDR3nt: TGTGCCAGCAGCACAGGGGGACAGGGTGCTGAAGAGCAGTACTTC
len: 14; d_gene: .; abundance: .; v_gene: TRBV2; j_gene: TRBJ2-1; CDR3aa: CASSVMTPYNEQFF; CDR3nt: TGTGCCAGCAGTGTAATGACTCCCTACAATGAGCAGTTCTTC
len: 16; d_gene: .; abundance: .; v_gene: TRBV6-5; j_gene: TRBJ1-4; CDR3aa: CASSYRPGQRNEKLFF; CDR3nt: TGTGCCAGCAGTTACCGTCCCGGACAGCGAAATGAAAAACTGTTTTTT
len: 12; d_gene: .; abundance: .; v_gene: TRBV29-1; j_gene: TRBJ1-2; CDR3aa: CSVAWASYGYTF; CDR3nt: TGCAGCGTTGCGTGGGCAAGTTATGGCTACACCTTC
len: 14; d_gene: .; abundance: .; v_gene: TRBV6-1; j_gene: TRBJ2-4; CDR3aa: CASSTTGAKNIQYF; CDR3nt: TGTGCCAGCAGTACCACAGGGGCCAAAAACATTCAGTACTTC
len: 16; d_gene: TRBD2; abundance: .; v_gene: TRBV27; j_gene: TRBJ2-5; CDR3aa: CASSYTSGGPQETQYF; CDR3nt: TGTGCCAGCAGTTATACTAGCGGGGGGCCTCAAGAGACCCAGTACTTC
len: 15; d_gene: TRBD1; abundance: .; v_gene: TRBV6-5; j_gene: TRBJ2-2; CDR3aa: CASRRQGATTGELFF; CDR3nt: TGTGCCAGCAGACGACAGGGGGCGACCACCGGGGAGCTGTTTTTT
len: 13; d_gene: .; abundance: .; v_gene: TRBV2; j_gene: TRBJ2-1; CDR3aa: CASLAGGYNEQFF; CDR3nt: TGTGCCAGTTTGGCGGGCGGTTACAATGAGCAGTTCTTC
len: 15; d_gene: TRBD1; abundance: .; v_gene: TRBV19; j_gene: TRBJ2-1; CDR3aa: CASSPGTGGRNEQFF; CDR3nt: TGTGCCAGTAGTCCAGGGACAGGGGGACGCAATGAGCAGTTCTTC
len: 13; d_gene: .; abundance: .; v_gene: TRBV19; j_gene: TRBJ1-1; CDR3aa: CASSGRELPEAFF; CDR3nt: TGTGCCAGTAGTGGTAGAGAGCTCCCTGAAGCTTTCTTT
len: 13; d_gene: .; abundance: .; v_gene: TRBV6-6; j_gene: TRBJ1-2; CDR3aa: CASSRLGVYGYTF; CDR3nt: TGTGCCAGCAGCCGACTCGGGGTCTATGGCTACACCTTC
len: 16; d_gene: TRBD1; abundance: .; v_gene: TRBV9; j_gene: TRBJ2-7; CDR3aa: CASSPASGTATYEQYF; CDR3nt: TGTGCCAGCAGCCCCGCAAGTGGGACAGCTACCTACGAGCAGTACTTC
len: 14; d_gene: .; abundance: .; v_gene: TRBV27; j_gene: TRBJ1-6; CDR3aa: CASSLQGKDSPLHF; CDR3nt: TGTGCCAGCAGTTTACAGGGTAAGGACTCACCCCTCCACTTT
len: 14; d_gene: .; abundance: .; v_gene: TRBV4-3; j_gene: TRBJ2-7; CDR3aa: CASSRNPRAHEQYF; CDR3nt: TGCGCCAGCAGCCGAAATCCCAGGGCCCACGAGCAGTACTTC
len: 12; d_gene: .; abundance: many; v_gene: TRBV18; j_gene: TRBJ1-3; CDR3aa: CASSPEGNTIYF; CDR3nt: TGTGCCAGCTCACCGGAGGGAAACACCATATATTTT
len: 13; d_gene: TRBD1; abundance: .; v_gene: TRBV19; j_gene: TRBJ2-3; CDR3aa: CAVRQGGTDTQYF; CDR3nt: TGTGCCGTCCGACAGGGAGGCACAGATACGCAGTATTTT
len: 13; d_gene: TRBD1; abundance: .; v_gene: TRBV29-1; j_gene: TRBJ2-7; CDR3aa: CSVRQGDAYEQYF; CDR3nt: TGCAGCGTCAGACAGGGGGACGCCTACGAGCAGTACTTC
len: 17; d_gene: .; abundance: once; v_gene: TRBV11-3; j_gene: TRBJ2-1; CDR3aa: CASSSLLVASSYNEQFF; CDR3nt: TGTGCCAGCAGCTCCCTCCTGGTGGCCAGCTCCTACAATGAGCAGTTCTTC
len: 17; d_gene: TRBD1; abundance: .; v_gene: TRBV7-9; j_gene: TRBJ1-2; CDR3aa: CASSLQGTSPYNYGYTF; CDR3nt: TGTGCCAGCAGCCTACAGGGGACTTCCCCGTATAACTATGGCTACACCTTC
len: 16; d_gene: .; abundance: .; v_gene: TRBV4-1; j_gene: TRBJ1-3; CDR3aa: CASSQDRIRTGNTIYF; CDR3nt: TGCGCCAGCAGCCAAGACAGGATACGGACTGGAAACACCATATATTTT
len: 13; d_gene: TRBD2; abundance: .; v_gene: TRBV6-5; j_gene: TRBJ2-1; CDR3aa: CASSSGRANEQFF; CDR3nt: TGTGCCAGCAGTAGCGGGAGGGCGAATGAGCAGTTCTTC
len: 13; d_gene: TRBD1; abundance: .; v_gene: TRBV7-9; j_gene: TRBJ1-5; CDR3aa: CASSLDGTGAQHF; CDR3nt: TGTGCCAGCAGCTTAGACGGGACAGGGGCCCAGCATTTT
len: 15; d_gene: TRBD1; abundance: .; v_gene: TRBV15; j_gene: TRBJ1-2; CDR3aa: CATSFARGQTEGYTF; CDR3nt: TGTGCCACCAGCTTCGCCAGGGGGCAGACGGAAGGCTACACCTTC
len: 15; d_gene: .; abundance: .; v_gene: TRBV19; j_gene: TRBJ2-3; CDR3aa: CASRPRGRLTDTQYF; CDR3nt: TGTGCCAGTAGACCCAGGGGGAGGCTCACAGATACGCAGTATTTT
len: 18; d_gene: TRBD2; abundance: .; v_gene: TRBV5-4; j_gene: TRBJ2-3; CDR3aa: CASSLEWGLAGGPDTQYF; CDR3nt: TGTGCCAGCAGCTTGGAGTGGGGGCTAGCGGGAGGACCAGATACGCAGTATTTT
len: 13; d_gene: .; abundance: .; v_gene: TRBV7-2; j_gene: TRBJ2-3; CDR3aa: CASSPPGLDTQYF; CDR3nt: TGTGCCAGCAGCCCACCGGGACTCGATACGCAGTATTTT
len: 16; d_gene: .; abundance: .; v_gene: TRBV7-3; j_gene: TRBJ1-3; CDR3aa: CASSLTGRASGNTIYF; CDR3nt: TGTGCCAGCAGCTTAACAGGCAGGGCCTCTGGAAACACCATATATTTT